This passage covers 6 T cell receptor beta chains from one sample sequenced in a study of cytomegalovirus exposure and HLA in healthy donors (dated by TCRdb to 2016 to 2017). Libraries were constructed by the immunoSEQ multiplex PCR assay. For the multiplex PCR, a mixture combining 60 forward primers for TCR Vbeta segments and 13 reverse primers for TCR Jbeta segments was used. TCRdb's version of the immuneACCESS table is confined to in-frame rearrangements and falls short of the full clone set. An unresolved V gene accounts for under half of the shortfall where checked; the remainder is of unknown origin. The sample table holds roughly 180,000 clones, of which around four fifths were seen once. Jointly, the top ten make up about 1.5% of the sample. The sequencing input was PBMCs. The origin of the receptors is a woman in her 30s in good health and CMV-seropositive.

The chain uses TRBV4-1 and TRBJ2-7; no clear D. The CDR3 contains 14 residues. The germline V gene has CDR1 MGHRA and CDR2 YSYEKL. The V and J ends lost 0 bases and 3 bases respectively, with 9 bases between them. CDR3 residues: CASSQDLSLYEQYF. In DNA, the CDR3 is TGCGCCAGCAGCCAAGACCTTAGCCTCTACGAGCAGTACTTC.

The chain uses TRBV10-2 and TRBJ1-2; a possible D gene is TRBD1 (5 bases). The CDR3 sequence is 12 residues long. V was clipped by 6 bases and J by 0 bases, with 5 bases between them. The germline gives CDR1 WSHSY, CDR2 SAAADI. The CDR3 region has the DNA TGCGCCAGCAGACAGGCTAACTATGGCTACACCTTC. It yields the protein CASRQANYGYTF.

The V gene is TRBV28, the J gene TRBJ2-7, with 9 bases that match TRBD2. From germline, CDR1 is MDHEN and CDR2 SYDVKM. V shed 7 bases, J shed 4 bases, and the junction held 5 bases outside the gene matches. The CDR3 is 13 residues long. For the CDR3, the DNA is TGTGCCAGCACCTCTAGCGGGATTTACGAGCAGTACTTC. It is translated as CASTSSGIYEQYF. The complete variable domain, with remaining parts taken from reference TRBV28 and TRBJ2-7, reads DVKVTQSSRYLVKRTGEKVFLECVQDMDHENMFWYRQDPGLGLRLIYFSYDVKMKEKGDIPEGYSVSREKKERFSLILESASTNQTSMYLCASTSSGIYEQYFGPGTRLTVT.

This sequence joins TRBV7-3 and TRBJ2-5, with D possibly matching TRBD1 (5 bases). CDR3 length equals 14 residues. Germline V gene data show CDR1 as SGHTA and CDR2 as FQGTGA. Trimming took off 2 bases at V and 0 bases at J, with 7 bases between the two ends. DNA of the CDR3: TGTGCCAGCAGCTTATCAGGGCACCAAGAGACCCAGTACTTC. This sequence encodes CASSLSGHQETQYF.

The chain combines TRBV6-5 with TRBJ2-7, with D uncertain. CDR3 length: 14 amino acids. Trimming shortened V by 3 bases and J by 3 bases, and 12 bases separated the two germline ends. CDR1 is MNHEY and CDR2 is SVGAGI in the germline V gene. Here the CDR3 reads CASSYSSQSYEQYF. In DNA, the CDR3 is TGTGCCAGCAGTTATTCTAGTCAGAGCTACGAGCAGTACTTC.

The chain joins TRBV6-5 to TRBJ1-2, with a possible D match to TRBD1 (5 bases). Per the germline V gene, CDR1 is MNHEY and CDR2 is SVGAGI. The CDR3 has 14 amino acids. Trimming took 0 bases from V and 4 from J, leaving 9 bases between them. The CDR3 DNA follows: TGTGCCAGCAGTTACTCCCCGACAGCCTATGGCTACACCTTC. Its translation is CASSYSPTAYGYTF.